The next 2 T cell receptor beta chains were all read from a single sample in a study of blood T cell repertoires in COVID-19. Profiled with immunoSEQ multiplex PCR; TCRdb holds only in-frame clones, not every one. In the table there are roughly 400,000 clones, 90% of which are singletons. Source material: PBMCs or T cells enriched from blood (not recorded which). The receptors here all came from a young man who had recovered from COVID-19.

The genes are TRBV4-1 and TRBJ2-5, with D possibly matching TRBD1 (5 bases). This CDR3 contains 13 residues. Germline V CDR1 and CDR2: MGHRA, YSYEKL. V was pared by 0 bases and J by 8 bases, with 10 bases between. The CDR3 spells CASSQEAGITQYF. The DNA of the CDR3 is TGCGCCAGCAGCCAAGAGGCAGGGATCACCCAGTACTTC.

The CDR3 reads CASSAIDRPSDYGYTF. The CDR3 nucleotides read TGTGCCAGCAGTGCCATCGACAGACCCTCAGACTATGGCTACACCTTC. The V gene is TRBV9, the J gene TRBJ1-2; a weak D match, TRBD1 (5 bases). The CDR3 extends over 16 amino acids. Germline assignment: CDR1 SGDLS and CDR2 YYNGEE. V lost 5 bases and J 3 bases, leaving 20 bases between the germline ends.